Following are 12 T cell receptor beta chains from one sample sequenced in a study of blood T cell repertoires in COVID-19. TCRdb's copy holds only in-frame clones and misses some; the assay was immunoSEQ multiplex PCR. The data contain more than 300,000 clones, roughly 89% of them singletons. The sequenced sample consisted of PBMCs or T cells enriched from blood (not recorded which). The receptors were gathered from a woman aged 25 to 39 who had recovered from COVID-19.

Remarks on this clone: A junction boundary mismatches the germline segment, possibly from a read error. V is TRBV6-5 and J is TRBJ1-3, with D possibly TRBD1 on 6 matching bases. The CDR3 sequence is 14 residues long. CDR1 is MNHEY and CDR2 is SVGAGI in the germline V gene. The CDR3 is CATSTGLSGNTIYF. The CDR3 DNA sequence: TGTGCCACCAGTACAGGGCTCTCTGGAAACACCATATATTTT.

The CDR3 DNA reads as TGTGCCAGCAGCTTCCGACTAGCGGCCTACGAGCAGTACTTC. The encoded protein is CASSFRLAAYEQYF. The chain links TRBV5-5 to TRBJ2-7, with 9 bases matching TRBD2. The V gene end was trimmed by 2 bases and the J gene end by 2 bases; junction bases not matched to a gene: 2. Germline V gene lookup returns CDR1 SGHKS and CDR2 YYEKEE (reference sequence). The CDR3 has 14 residues.

V and J are TRBV5-1 and TRBJ2-5, with no clear D. CDR1 is SGHRS, CDR2 YFSETQ, per germline. CDR3 length equals 12 residues. V dropped 7 bases and J dropped 5 bases, with 12 bases sitting between them. The CDR3 here is CASFEAEETQYF. CDR3 bases: TGCGCCAGCTTCGAGGCGGAGGAGACCCAGTACTTC.

The chain couples TRBV18 to TRBJ2-3, with D maybe TRBD1 (5 bases). The CDR3 covers 16 residues. Trimming pared 3 bases from V and 0 bases from J, leaving 13 bases between. Germline CDR1 is KGHSH and CDR2 is LQKENI. The CDR3 loop is CASSPGQPGSTDTQYF. Written as DNA, the CDR3 is TGTGCCAGCTCACCCGGACAACCGGGTAGCACAGATACGCAGTATTTT.

The J gene is TRBJ2-2, the V gene TRBV7-9; maybe TRBD1 (6 bases). V lost 5 bases, J lost 4 bases, and 8 bases lay in between. Germline V gene sequence: CDR1 SEHNR, CDR2 FQNEAQ (reference sequence). The CDR3 has 13 amino acids. The CDR3: CASSHRVTGELFF. As DNA, the CDR3 is TGTGCCAGCAGCCACAGGGTCACCGGGGAGCTGTTTTTT.

This clone was observed a single time. This sequence joins TRBV5-1 and TRBJ2-5; a weak D match, TRBD1 (5 bases). Germline-derived CDR1 and CDR2 are SGHRS and YFSETQ. The V end lost 4 bases, the J end lost 5 bases, and 15 bases lay between the germline ends. The CDR3 is 14 residues long. The DNA of the CDR3 is TGCGCCAGCAGCACAGGTGACAGAAGGGAGACCCAGTACTTC. This gives the protein CASSTGDRRETQYF.

The J gene is TRBJ1-1, the V gene TRBV10-3; possible D gene TRBD1, 5 bases. The V end lost 6 bases, the J end lost 2 bases, and 10 bases lay between the germline ends. The germline V gene encodes CDR1 ENHRY and CDR2 SYGVKD. The CDR3 covers 13 residues. The CDR3 reads CAIRTGLNTEAFF. CDR3 coding DNA: TGTGCCATCAGGACGGGACTTAACACTGAAGCTTTCTTT.

The V call is TRBV4-1, the J call TRBJ1-6; a possible D gene is TRBD1 (6 bases). This CDR3 has 17 residues. Trimming shortened V by 2 bases and J by 4 bases, and 15 bases separated the two germline ends. The germline CDR1 and CDR2 sequences are MGHRA and YSYEKL. CDR3 sequence (DNA): TGCGCCAGCAGCCAAAGCACCCCGGGACAATATAATTCACCCCTCCACTTT. Protein sequence: CASSQSTPGQYNSPLHF.

The chain carries TRBV30 and TRBJ2-7; 13 bases are shared with TRBD2. The CDR3 sequence is 14 residues long. CDR1 is GTSNPN, CDR2 SVGIG, per germline (reference sequence). Unmatched junction bases numbered 1, after V lost 3 bases and J lost 2 bases. CDR3 DNA sequence: TGTGCCTGGAGCGGGACTAGCGGGACCTACGAGCAGTACTTC. This codes for CAWSGTSGTYEQYF.

The V gene is TRBV18, the J gene TRBJ1-5, with 10 bases fitting TRBD1. J gave up 6 bases and V 3 bases, and 5 bases lay outside the gene matches. The length of the CDR3 is 15 residues. Germline CDR1 and CDR2: KGHSH and LQKENI. The CDR3 region is CASSPATGGGQPQHF. For the CDR3, the DNA is TGTGCCAGCTCACCCGCGACAGGGGGCGGTCAGCCCCAGCATTTT. The full variable domain, with the rest looked up from reference TRBV18 and TRBJ1-5, is NAGVMQNPRHLVRRRGQEARLRCSPMKGHSHVYWYRQLPEEGLKFMVYLQKENIIDESGMPKERFSAEFPKEGPSILRIQQVVRGDSAAYFCASSPATGGGQPQHFGDGTRLSIL.

A few counts support this clone. The CDR3, as DNA: TGTGCCAGCAGCTTAGGCGGGAACGAAGCAAATGAGCAGTTCTTC. As protein: CASSLGGNEANEQFF. The genes are TRBV7-8 and TRBJ2-1; possibly TRBD2 for D (6 bases). Germline-derived CDR1 and CDR2 are SGHVS and FQNEAQ. V was pared by 1 base and J by 7 bases, with 14 bases between. The CDR3 spans 15 residues.

The V gene is TRBV28, the J gene TRBJ2-2, with D tentatively TRBD1 (5 bases). Germline lookup yields CDR1 MDHEN and CDR2 SYDVKM. The length of the CDR3 is 18 residues. V was clipped by 3 bases and J by 0 bases, with 17 bases between them. CDR3 sequence reads: CASSLAFYRPANTGELFF. The CDR3 DNA reads as TGTGCCAGCAGTTTGGCCTTCTACAGGCCTGCGAACACCGGGGAGCTGTTTTTT.